This T cell receptor (beta chain) derives from a study of T-cell reconstitution after alpha-beta-depleted transplantation in children. Regarding the study as a whole: T-cell counts and diversity at one year following transplant were attributed mainly to newly produced T cells.

This clonotype was counted a few times. Its antigen is unidentified. This CDR3 has 17 amino acids. Germline V CDR1 and CDR2: SGHRS, YFSETQ. Germline trimming cut 4 bases from V and 2 bases from J; bases unmatched to any gene: 10. During its preparation, the TCRbeta library received unique molecular identifiers. TCRdb itself ran the PCR reads through MiXCR, one entry per CDR3 protein. The sample shows a few hundred thousand distinct CDR3 sequences, approximately 13% of them seen only once. This sequence was found in a male patient aged 5 to 17 who had a stem cell transplant for acute myeloid leukemia, so the T cells may come from the graft donor. The sample here was PBMCs, mostly from graft donor cells, taken 360 days after TCRalphabeta/CD19-depleted stem cell transplant. The rearrangement joins TRBV5-1 to TRBJ2-1; 9 nucleotides agree with TRBD2. CDR3 in DNA: TGCGCCAGCAGCCATGTCGCGGGAGGGCCTCCCTACAATGAGCAGTTCTTC. Amino acids: CASSHVAGGPPYNEQFF.